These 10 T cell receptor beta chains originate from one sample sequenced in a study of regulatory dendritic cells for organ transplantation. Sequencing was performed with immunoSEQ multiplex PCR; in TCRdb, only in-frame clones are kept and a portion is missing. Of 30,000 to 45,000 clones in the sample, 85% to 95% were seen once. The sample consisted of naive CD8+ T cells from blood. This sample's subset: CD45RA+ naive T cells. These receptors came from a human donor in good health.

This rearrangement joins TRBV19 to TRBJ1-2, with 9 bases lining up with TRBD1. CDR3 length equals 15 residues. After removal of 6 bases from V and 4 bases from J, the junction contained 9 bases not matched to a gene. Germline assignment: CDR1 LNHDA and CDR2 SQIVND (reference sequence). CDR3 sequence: CASRLPGQGSYGYTF. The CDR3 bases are TGTGCCAGTAGATTACCGGGACAGGGTAGCTATGGCTACACCTTC. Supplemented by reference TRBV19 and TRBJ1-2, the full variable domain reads DGGITQSPKYLFRKEGQNVTLSCEQNLNHDAMYWYRQDPGQGLRLIYYSQIVNDFQKGDIAEGYSVSREKKESFPLTVTSAQKNPTAFYLCASRLPGQGSYGYTFGSGTRLTVV.

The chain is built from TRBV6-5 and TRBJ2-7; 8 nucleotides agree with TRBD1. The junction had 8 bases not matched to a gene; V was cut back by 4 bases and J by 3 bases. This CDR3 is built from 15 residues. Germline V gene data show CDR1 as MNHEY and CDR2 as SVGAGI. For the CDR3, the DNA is TGTGCCAGCAGTTCCCTGGACAGGGAGGACTACGAGCAGTACTTC. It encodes CASSSLDREDYEQYF.

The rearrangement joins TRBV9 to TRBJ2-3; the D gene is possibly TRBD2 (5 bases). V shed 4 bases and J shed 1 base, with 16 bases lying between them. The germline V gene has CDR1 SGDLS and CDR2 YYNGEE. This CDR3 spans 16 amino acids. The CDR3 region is CASSLRGGSGTDTQYF. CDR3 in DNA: TGTGCCAGCAGCCTCCGGGGTGGGAGCGGCACAGATACGCAGTATTTT.

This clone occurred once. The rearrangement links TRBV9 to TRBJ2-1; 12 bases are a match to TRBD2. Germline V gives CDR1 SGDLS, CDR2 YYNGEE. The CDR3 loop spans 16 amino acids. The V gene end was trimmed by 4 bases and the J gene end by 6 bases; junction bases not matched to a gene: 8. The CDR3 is CASSPETSGRLNEQFF. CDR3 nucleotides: TGTGCCAGCAGCCCAGAGACTAGCGGGAGACTCAATGAGCAGTTCTTC.

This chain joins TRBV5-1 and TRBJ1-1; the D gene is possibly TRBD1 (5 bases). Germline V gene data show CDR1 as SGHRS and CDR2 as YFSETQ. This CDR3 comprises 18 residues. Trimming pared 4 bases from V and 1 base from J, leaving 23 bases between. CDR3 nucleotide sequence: TGCGCCAGCAGCGCACACAGGACCCTCTCCTACCCGAACACTGAAGCTTTCTTT. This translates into CASSAHRTLSYPNTEAFF.

In DNA, the CDR3 is TGTGCCAGCAGCTTAAGAGGACGGACCACCATCGGGGAGCTGTTTTTT. Protein sequence: CASSLRGRTTIGELFF. The genes are TRBV7-6 and TRBJ2-2; D unclear. Germline assignment: CDR1 SGHVS and CDR2 FNYEAQ. V lost 2 bases and J lost 7, with 17 bases in between. The CDR3 has 16 amino acids.

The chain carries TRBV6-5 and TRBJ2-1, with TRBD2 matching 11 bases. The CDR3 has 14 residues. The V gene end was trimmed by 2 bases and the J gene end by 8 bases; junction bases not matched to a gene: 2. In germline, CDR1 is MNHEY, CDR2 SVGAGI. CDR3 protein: CASSYLAGGDEQFF. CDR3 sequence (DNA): TGTGCCAGCAGTTACCTAGCGGGGGGCGATGAGCAGTTCTTC.

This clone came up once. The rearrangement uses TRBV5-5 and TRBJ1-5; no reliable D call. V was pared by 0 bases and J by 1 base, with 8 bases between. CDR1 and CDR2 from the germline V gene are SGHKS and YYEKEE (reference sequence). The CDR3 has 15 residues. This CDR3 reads CASSLVSTSNQPQHF. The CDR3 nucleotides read TGTGCCAGCAGCTTGGTGTCCACCAGCAATCAGCCCCAGCATTTT.

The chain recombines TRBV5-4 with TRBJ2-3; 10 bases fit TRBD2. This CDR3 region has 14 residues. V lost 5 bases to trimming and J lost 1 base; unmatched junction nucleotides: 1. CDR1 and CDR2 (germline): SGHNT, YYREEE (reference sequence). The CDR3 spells CASSLAGGTDTQYF. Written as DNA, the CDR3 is TGTGCCAGCAGTCTAGCGGGAGGCACAGATACGCAGTATTTT.

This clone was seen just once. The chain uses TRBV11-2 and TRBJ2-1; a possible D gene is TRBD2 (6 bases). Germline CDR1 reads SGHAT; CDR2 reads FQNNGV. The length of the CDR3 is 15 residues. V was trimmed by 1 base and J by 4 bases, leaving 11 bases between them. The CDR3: CASSLVGGPYNEQFF. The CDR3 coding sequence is TGTGCCAGCAGCTTAGTCGGGGGACCTTACAATGAGCAGTTCTTC.